Below are 4 T cell receptor beta chains sequenced from a single sample in a study of CD4 and CD8 cells across lung adenocarcinoma regions. TCRdb reprocessed the PCR reads with MiXCR, giving one entry per CDR3 protein. The repertoire holds about 10,000 distinct CDR3 sequences, 45% to 60% seen once, with 33% in the top ten. The specimen sequenced was CD8+ T cells from the margin of a lung tumor. Receptors were obtained from a male donor with lung adenocarcinoma. The CD4 and CD8 labels of this study may be unreliable.

This clonotype showed up just a few times. V and J are TRBV5-1 and TRBJ1-1; D ambiguous. The CDR3 runs 13 residues. The V gene's germline CDR1 is SGHRS and CDR2 YFSETQ. With 0 bases removed from V and 3 bases from J, the gap between germline ends came to 6 bases. Here the CDR3 DNA reads TGCGCCAGCAGCTTGGACCGGGACACTGAAGCTTTCTTT. It specifies CASSLDRDTEAFF.

With regard to this clonotype: A junction boundary mismatches the germline segment, possibly from a read error. V usage is TRBV12-3 or TRBV12-4 and J usage is TRBJ2-1; the match to TRBD2 covers 9 bases. The CDR3 has 16 amino acids. The CDR3 sequence is CASSFETSGFSGEQFF. CDR3 DNA: TGTGCCAGCAGTTTTGAAACTAGCGGGTTCTCCGGGGAGCAGTTTTTT.

This clonotype was seen once. Compared with germline, one end of the junction differs, possibly owing to a read error. This rearrangement joins TRBV4-1 to TRBJ2-5, with TRBD1 identical over 7 bases. CDR1 MGHRA and CDR2 YSYEKL come from the germline V gene. This CDR3 is 16 amino acids long. CDR3 DNA: TGCGCCAGCAGGGCGAACGGGGACAGCCGCACAGAGACCCAGTACTTT. Amino acid sequence: CASRANGDSRTETQYF.

A few counts support this clonotype. This chain joins TRBV4-1 and TRBJ2-7, with 8 bases fitting TRBD2. The trim removed 0 bases at V and 4 bases at J, leaving 5 bases unmatched. The CDR3 extends over 15 amino acids. In germline, CDR1 is MGHRA, CDR2 YSYEKL. The CDR3 sequence: CASSQEWASGYEQYF. The CDR3 bases are TGCGCCAGCAGCCAAGAGTGGGCTAGCGGGTACGAGCAGTACTTC.